The entry below gives a single T cell receptor (beta chain) sequence along with its context. The data belong to a study of blood T cell repertoires in COVID-19. V dropped 2 bases and J dropped 5 bases, with 12 bases sitting between them. The CDR3 contains 14 residues. Germline V lookup: CDR1 MNHNS, CDR2 SASEGT. In the original workflow: Reference gene primer amplification gave estimated nucleated cell counts. The assay was immunoSEQ multiplex PCR, and TCRdb's table has in-frame clones only and misses some. Clone size and V and J calls were adopted from that table, with D and trimming inferred from the DNA. The table has tens of thousands of clones, 85% to 95% seen once.

Input material: peripheral blood. The clonotype comes from a human donor in a cohort sampled during active COVID-19. This chain connects TRBV6-1 to TRBJ1-2; D perhaps matches TRBD1 (5 bases). The CDR3 DNA reads as TGTGCCAGCAGTGAATGGGGCGGGGGGTATGGCTACACCTTC. Translated, it gives CASSEWGGGYGYTF.